These T cell receptor beta chains were read from a single sample in a study of blood T cell repertoires in COVID-19. Data came from immunoSEQ multiplex PCR; TCRdb stores just in-frame clones and leaves some out. The table has 310,000 or so clones, about 90% seen once. Specimen: PBMCs or T cells enriched from blood (not recorded which). These receptors originate from a woman younger than 30 with acute COVID-19. Both conserved end residues are part of each CDR3. Fields, in order: V gene, clone size, J gene, CDR3 protein. Not every row has a clone size; where given, it reads once, few, many or a size class.

>TRBV7-2|NA|TRBJ2-3
CASSPTSGGTDTQYF
>TRBV7-2|NA|TRBJ1-2
CASSLGGQAAYGYTF
>TRBV5-1|NA|TRBJ2-2
CASSFIAGANTGELFF
>TRBV13|NA|TRBJ1-2
CASSPSTGASGYTF
>TRBV3-1/TRBV3-2|NA|TRBJ1-1
CASSIDRGNTEAFF
>TRBV28|NA|TRBJ1-4
CASISTGGFEKLFF
>TRBV12-3/TRBV12-4|NA|TRBJ1-1
CASSRDIHAEAFF
>TRBV27|once|TRBJ2-7
CASSSLDRVYEQYF
>TRBV4-1|NA|TRBJ2-1
CASSAGLRGNEQFF
>TRBV30|NA|TRBJ2-3
CALRTTSQDTQYF
>TRBV19|NA|TRBJ1-1
CASRTDRAFF
>TRBV3-1/TRBV3-2|NA|TRBJ1-4
CASSQDPGTVSEKLFF
>TRBV4-1|NA|TRBJ2-1
CASSQYSGSYNEQFF
>TRBV7-4|NA|TRBJ1-5
CASSQHRIRSSNQPQHF
>TRBV7-9|NA|TRBJ1-4
CASSFLDRGGEKLFF
>TRBV19|many|TRBJ1-5
CASSMSGRGRGQPQHF
>TRBV30|NA|TRBJ1-5
CAWAGGSNQPQHF
>TRBV7-8|NA|TRBJ2-7
CASSFPGKRNYEQYF
>TRBV30|once|TRBJ1-2
CAWSAGQGIYGYTF
>TRBV15|NA|TRBJ2-5
CATSRGTGNPKGETQYF
>TRBV2|once|TRBJ1-1
CASRGVLDFF
>TRBV10-2|NA|TRBJ2-7
CASRAYRGVYEQYF
>TRBV19|NA|TRBJ1-2
CASSMNLAGAYGYTF
>TRBV28|NA|TRBJ2-7
CASRVWSNNYEQYF
>TRBV6-2/TRBV6-3|NA|TRBJ1-2
CASSYTAVNGGYGYTF
>TRBV10-3|NA|TRBJ2-5
CAISRLAEETQYF
>TRBV27|NA|TRBJ1-4
CASSPRGWDEKLFF
>TRBV4-1|NA|TRBJ1-5
CASSHIGGNQPQHF